This TCR beta chain originates from a study of Graves' ophthalmopathy and Graves' hyperthyroidism. On the study more broadly: By definition, stable hyperthyroidism involved no ophthalmopathy within 18 months of follow-up.

Trimming took 3 bases from V and 5 from J; bases not matched to a gene: 5. The CDR3 has 14 amino acids. The germline V gene has CDR1 SQVTM and CDR2 ANQGSEA. Study results and limitations: The authors also found most expanded thyroid clonotypes above 0.001 frequency in blood.

As the template, RNA transcripts were used to amplify TCR beta CDR3 regions. Second-round multiplex PCR came after a first-round RT-PCR that employed HTBI primers. TCRdb redid the calling of the multiplex PCR reads with MiXCR, one entry per CDR3 protein. Among a few hundred thousand distinct CDR3 sequences listed, roughly 40% were seen once. The sample holds one count of this clonotype. Its antigen is undetermined. The TCR comes from an adult man with Graves' hyperthyroidism. Source material: peripheral blood or thyroid tissue (not recorded which). The V gene is TRBV29-1, the J gene TRBJ1-2; TRBD1 agrees at 11 bases. The CDR3 DNA follows: TGCAGCGTTGACGCCGGGACAGGGGGATATGGCTACACCTTC. As protein: CSVDAGTGGYGYTF.